Sequencing of this T cell receptor beta chain was carried out in a study of T cell responses to AZD1222 COVID-19 vaccine. A remark on this clone: Antigen specificity is unknown.

V shed 6 bases and J 4 bases; nucleotides not matched to a gene: 5. This CDR3 has 13 residues. Profiled with immunoSEQ multiplex PCR; TCRdb holds only in-frame clones, not every one. Among roughly 140,000 clones listed, about nine tenths were seen once. Notes on the study in general: Repertoire sampling occurred only after the peak T cell response.

The genes are TRBV12-3 or TRBV12-4 and TRBJ1-1; 7 nucleotides agree with TRBD1. The clonotype comes from an adult in good health. Sequenced material: peripheral blood, taken on day 0 of AZD1222 vaccination. The CDR3 region is CASSSGGTTEAFF. CDR3 DNA sequence: TGTGCCAGCAGCTCAGGGGGAACCACTGAAGCTTTCTTT.